Listed below are T cell receptor beta chains from one sample, sequenced in a study of cytotoxic CD8 clonotypes in ibrutinib-treated CLL. Clones were read by immunoSEQ multiplex PCR, and TCRdb kept only the in-frame ones, dropping some. Altogether 29,000 or so clones are present, roughly 69% being singletons, with the ten largest covering around 55%. The sample consisted of PBMCs, taken after 24 months of ibrutinib treatment. The receptors here all came from a human donor with chronic lymphocytic leukemia. Each CDR3 is given with its conserved first and last residue. The D gene is left open where the match is weak. A clone size is listed for some rows: how often the clone was seen (once, few, many), or a class if it is expanded.

j_gene: TRBJ2-2; d_gene: TRBD2; v_gene: TRBV5-1; len: 16; abundance: NA; CDR3nt: TGCGCCAGCAGCTTGTTGCGGGGGATGAACACCGGGGAGCTGTTTTTT; CDR3aa: CASSLLRGMNTGELFF
j_gene: TRBJ2-7; d_gene: NA; v_gene: TRBV5-4; len: 15; abundance: NA; CDR3nt: TGTGCCAGCAGCTTGGATGCGGGGGCGCAATACGAGCAGTACTTC; CDR3aa: CASSLDAGAQYEQYF
j_gene: TRBJ2-7; d_gene: NA; v_gene: TRBV28; len: 11; abundance: NA; CDR3nt: TGTGCCAGCGAAGGACACGATGTGCAGTACTTC; CDR3aa: CASEGHDVQYF
j_gene: TRBJ2-7; d_gene: TRBD2; v_gene: TRBV30; len: 15; abundance: few; CDR3nt: TGTGCCTGGAGTGGTGGGGGGGAGATCGCCTACGAGCAGTACTTC; CDR3aa: CAWSGGGEIAYEQYF
j_gene: TRBJ2-3; d_gene: TRBD2; v_gene: TRBV9; len: 15; abundance: NA; CDR3nt: TGTGCCAGCAGCTTCTTAGCGGGAAGCACAGATACGCAGTATTTT; CDR3aa: CASSFLAGSTDTQYF
j_gene: TRBJ1-2; d_gene: NA; v_gene: TRBV19; len: 13; abundance: NA; CDR3nt: TGTGCCAGTAGTTTGACGACGGGCTCTGGCTACACCTTC; CDR3aa: CASSLTTGSGYTF
j_gene: TRBJ1-5; d_gene: TRBD1; v_gene: TRBV2; len: 15; abundance: NA; CDR3nt: TGTGCCAGCAGTCCCCCGGGACAGCGACATCAGCCCCAGCATTTT; CDR3aa: CASSPPGQRHQPQHF
j_gene: TRBJ1-3; d_gene: NA; v_gene: TRBV9; len: 14; abundance: few; CDR3nt: TGTGCCAGCTCGCGGGGGGGAGCTGGAAACACCATATATTTT; CDR3aa: CASSRGGAGNTIYF
j_gene: TRBJ1-1; d_gene: TRBD1; v_gene: TRBV4-1; len: 17; abundance: NA; CDR3nt: TGCGCCAGCAGCCAAGAGGGGACAGGGGCACTTAAAGCTGAAGCTTTCTTT; CDR3aa: CASSQEGTGALKAEAFF
j_gene: TRBJ1-2; d_gene: NA; v_gene: TRBV5-6; len: 14; abundance: few; CDR3nt: TGTGCCAGCAGCTTGTGGGAGGGGAACTATGGCTACACCTTC; CDR3aa: CASSLWEGNYGYTF
j_gene: TRBJ1-2; d_gene: TRBD1; v_gene: TRBV9; len: 15; abundance: NA; CDR3nt: TGTGCCAGCAGCGTCGGCTCACAGGGGACGGTTGGCTACACCTTC; CDR3aa: CASSVGSQGTVGYTF
j_gene: TRBJ2-3; d_gene: NA; v_gene: TRBV5-1; len: 19; abundance: NA; CDR3nt: TGCGCCAGCAGCTTGGGAACCGGGCCTTCTGGGGATGGCACAGATACGCAGTATTTT; CDR3aa: CASSLGTGPSGDGTDTQYF
j_gene: TRBJ2-1; d_gene: TRBD1; v_gene: TRBV29-1; len: 14; abundance: NA; CDR3nt: TGCAGCGTTGAAGAGGCCAGGGGGCGTTGGGAGCAGTTCTTC; CDR3aa: CSVEEARGRWEQFF
j_gene: TRBJ2-2; d_gene: TRBD1; v_gene: TRBV6-5; len: 14; abundance: NA; CDR3nt: TGTGCCAGCAGATTGACAGGGGCCACCGGGGAGCTGTTTTTT; CDR3aa: CASRLTGATGELFF
j_gene: TRBJ1-2; d_gene: NA; v_gene: TRBV6-5; len: 14; abundance: NA; CDR3nt: TGTGCCAGCAGGGCGGACAGATTGTTAGGAGGCTACACCTTC; CDR3aa: CASRADRLLGGYTF
j_gene: TRBJ2-7; d_gene: NA; v_gene: TRBV11-2; len: 14; abundance: NA; CDR3nt: TGTGCCAGCAGCTTAGCCAGAGGGGCACGCGAGCAGTACTTC; CDR3aa: CASSLARGAREQYF
j_gene: TRBJ1-2; d_gene: NA; v_gene: TRBV28; len: 11; abundance: NA; CDR3nt: TGTGCCAGCAGTTTTGTGCAAGTCTACACCTTC; CDR3aa: CASSFVQVYTF
j_gene: TRBJ2-1; d_gene: TRBD2; v_gene: TRBV6-5; len: 14; abundance: NA; CDR3nt: TGTGCCAGCAGGTCTAGCGGGGGGGCCAATGAGCAGTTCTTC; CDR3aa: CASRSSGGANEQFF
j_gene: TRBJ1-6; d_gene: TRBD1; v_gene: TRBV30; len: 15; abundance: few; CDR3nt: TGTGCCTGGAGTCTCCCCGGGACAGGGGGTTCACCCCTCCACTTT; CDR3aa: CAWSLPGTGGSPLHF
j_gene: TRBJ1-2; d_gene: NA; v_gene: TRBV6-5; len: 14; abundance: few; CDR3nt: TGTGCCAGCAGCTTCGAGACAGGCAACTATGGCTACACCTTC; CDR3aa: CASSFETGNYGYTF
j_gene: TRBJ2-6; d_gene: NA; v_gene: TRBV5-4; len: 13; abundance: NA; CDR3nt: TGTGCCAGCACCTCGCCTGGGGCCAACGTCCTGACTTTC; CDR3aa: CASTSPGANVLTF
j_gene: TRBJ1-1; d_gene: TRBD1; v_gene: TRBV5-1; len: 13; abundance: NA; CDR3nt: TGCGCCAGCAGCGAGGGGACAGCGGGCGAAGCTTTCTTT; CDR3aa: CASSEGTAGEAFF
j_gene: TRBJ1-4; d_gene: NA; v_gene: TRBV30; len: 13; abundance: NA; CDR3nt: TGTGCCTGCCAGTCTAGGGGCCTTGAAAAACTGTTTTTT; CDR3aa: CACQSRGLEKLFF
j_gene: TRBJ1-4; d_gene: NA; v_gene: TRBV30; len: 13; abundance: few; CDR3nt: TGTGCCTGGTGCAGGGGACCTAATGAAAAACTGTTTTTT; CDR3aa: CAWCRGPNEKLFF
j_gene: TRBJ1-2; d_gene: NA; v_gene: TRBV4-3; len: 13; abundance: NA; CDR3nt: TGCGCCAGCAGCCCCCGGGAGGGTGTTGGCTACACCTTC; CDR3aa: CASSPREGVGYTF
j_gene: TRBJ2-1; d_gene: NA; v_gene: TRBV6-5; len: 14; abundance: NA; CDR3nt: TGTGCCAGCACCCCGGGGGACGGATTCTATGAGCAGTTCTTC; CDR3aa: CASTPGDGFYEQFF
j_gene: TRBJ1-4; d_gene: NA; v_gene: TRBV18; len: 14; abundance: NA; CDR3nt: TGTGCCAGCTCACTAGAGCGAACTAATGAAAAACTGTTTTTT; CDR3aa: CASSLERTNEKLFF
j_gene: TRBJ2-7; d_gene: NA; v_gene: TRBV29-1; len: 13; abundance: NA; CDR3nt: TGCAGCGTTGTCTTGGGCACGTGGGACGAGCAGTACTTC; CDR3aa: CSVVLGTWDEQYF
j_gene: TRBJ2-2; d_gene: NA; v_gene: TRBV5-6; len: 12; abundance: NA; CDR3nt: TGTGCCAGCAGCGTTTCCACCGGGGAGCTGTTTTTT; CDR3aa: CASSVSTGELFF